This TCR beta chain emerged from a study of CD8 T cells in ankylosing spondylitis. The study, taken as a whole, reports: Among TCR beta sequences, a motif of several highly homologous variants appeared characteristic of ankylosing spondylitis blood. Reportedly, significant enrichment of disease-linked clones occurred in matched ankylosing spondylitis synovial fluid.

Quantitative 5'-RACE with molecular barcodes generated TCR beta libraries. TCRdb re-derived calls from the 5' RACE reads in MiXCR, one entry per CDR3 protein. The sample lists about 800,000 distinct CDR3 sequences, over 9.5% occurring once. CDR1 and CDR2 from the germline V gene are MDHEN and SYDVKM. The CDR3 totals 14 residues. V was pared by 6 bases and J by 1 base, with 13 bases between. This clonotype was found a few times. Its target is not known. The sequencing sample was made of blood, either unsorted or a sorted T cell fraction (not recorded which). The V gene is TRBV28, the J gene TRBJ2-7; D is perhaps TRBD2 (7 bases). This TCR was sampled from a male donor with ankylosing spondylitis. CDR3 coding DNA: TGTGCCAGCAGAGAAAGGGGGGGGTCCTACGAGCAGTACTTC. It specifies CASRERGGSYEQYF. Combining the CDR3 with reference TRBV28 and TRBJ2-7 gives the whole variable domain DVKVTQSSRYLVKRTGEKVFLECVQDMDHENMFWYRQDPGLGLRLIYFSYDVKMKEKGDIPEGYSVSREKKERFSLILESASTNQTSMYLCASRERGGSYEQYFGPGTRLTVT.